These T cell receptor beta chains were read from a single sample in a study of neurological immune-mediated disorders. TCRdb re-derived calls from the 5' RACE reads in MiXCR, one entry per CDR3 protein. The sample consists of 70,000 to 95,000 distinct CDR3 sequences, approximately 13% of them appearing once. The sample taken for sequencing was PBMCs. These receptors all come from a female donor with HTLV-1-associated myelopathy (HAM/TSP). The CDR3 runs from the conserved cysteine through the conserved F or W. A D gene is named only where the DNA matches it firmly. Size values are once, few and many counts, or a class for expanded clones, and some rows have none.

D	size	V	J	DNA	CDR3
-	many	TRBV2	TRBJ1-6	TGTGCCAGCAGTGAACAGGGCCCAGATAATTCACCCCTCCACTTT	CASSEQGPDNSPLHF
TRBD1	-	TRBV20-1	TRBJ1-2	TGCAGTGCTAGTGGAGGGACAGGGGCCTATGGCTACACCTTC	CSASGGTGAYGYTF
-	many	TRBV7-9	TRBJ2-1	TGTGCCAGCAGCTCAGTCAGGGGCAACAATGAGCAGTTCTTC	CASSSVRGNNEQFF
-	many	TRBV9	TRBJ2-1	TGTGCCAGCAGCCTGGCTAGCTCCTACAATGAGCAGTTCTTC	CASSLASSYNEQFF
TRBD1	many	TRBV20-1	TRBJ1-1	TGCAGTGCTTGGGAGGGGGCACGGACTGAAGCTTTCTTT	CSAWEGARTEAFF
-	many	TRBV5-1	TRBJ2-2	TGCGCCAGCAGCCGGACGGAAGCGGAGACCGGGGAGCTGTTTTTT	CASSRTEAETGELFF
-	many	TRBV7-2	TRBJ2-5	TGTGCCAGCAGCTCAACCGGGACCCAGTACTTC	CASSSTGTQYF
TRBD2	many	TRBV5-1	TRBJ2-2	TGCGCCAGCAGCGTCGGGACTAGCGGTCCCGGGGAGCTGTTTTTT	CASSVGTSGPGELFF
TRBD2	many	TRBV7-9	TRBJ2-5	TGTGCCAGCAGCTTAAAAGGCCCTAGCGGGGCTGAGACCCAGTACTTC	CASSLKGPSGAETQYF
-	many	TRBV7-8	TRBJ1-4	TGTGCCAGCAGCTTAGCGGAGAGGAGGGCAACTAATGAAAAACTGTTTTTT	CASSLAERRATNEKLFF
-	few	TRBV13	TRBJ2-7	TGTGCCAGCAGCCTCGCGCTTTTGCCCGAGCAGTACTTC	CASSLALLPEQYF
TRBD1	-	TRBV5-1	TRBJ2-7	TGCGCCAGCAGCATCGGACCGGGACAGGGTGCTTACGTGCAGTACTTC	CASSIGPGQGAYVQYF
TRBD1	many	TRBV5-1	TRBJ1-1	TGCGCCAGCAGCTTGGTTATAAGACAGGGGGCTGAAGCTTTCTTT	CASSLVIRQGAEAFF
TRBD1	-	TRBV5-1	TRBJ1-4	TGCGCCAGCAGCCCAAGGGGACAGGGGCGGGCAACTAATGAAAAACTGTTTTTT	CASSPRGQGRATNEKLFF
-	many	TRBV12-3/TRBV12-4	TRBJ1-1	TGTGCCAGCCCTTACCCCCCCCTCAATCCGGGGAACACTGAAGCTTTCTTT	CASPYPPLNPGNTEAFF
TRBD2	many	TRBV7-8	TRBJ2-3	TGTGCCAGCAGCTTTCGCGGGGGGCCGGAGGGCGCCATAAATACGCAGTATTTT	CASSFRGGPEGAINTQYF